This is a list of T cell receptor beta chains from one sample in a study of cytomegalovirus exposure and HLA in healthy donors. The repertoire was sequenced with immunoSEQ multiplex PCR; TCRdb's copy has only in-frame clones and lacks some. The repertoire holds around 60,000 clones, with about 84% as singletons. Sequenced sample: PBMCs. These receptors originate from a male donor in good health and CMV-seronegative. Both conserved end residues are part of each CDR3. The order of the fields is V gene, D gene, clone size, J gene, CDR3 protein, CDR3 DNA. D genes are given only for firm matches. Clone size is stated in some rows and not others, as once, few, many or a class when expanded.

V: TRBV7-3; D: TRBD1; size: -; J: TRBJ1-5; CDR3: CASSLDRDQPQHF; DNA: TGTGCCAGCAGCTTAGACAGGGATCAGCCCCAGCATTTT
V: TRBV29-1; D: -; size: -; J: TRBJ1-2; CDR3: CSVSVESQSYGYTF; DNA: TGCAGCGTTTCTGTAGAGAGCCAATCCTATGGCTACACCTTC
V: TRBV13; D: -; size: -; J: TRBJ1-3; CDR3: CASSLAGSHRNTIYF; DNA: TGTGCCAGCAGCTTAGCAGGATCCCATCGAAACACCATATATTTT
V: TRBV7-9; D: -; size: -; J: TRBJ2-2; CDR3: CASSLAGGHTGELFF; DNA: TGTGCCAGCAGCTTAGCGGGGGGGCACACCGGGGAGCTGTTTTTT
V: TRBV9; D: TRBD1; size: -; J: TRBJ2-7; CDR3: CASSSGQGTYEQYF; DNA: TGTGCCAGCAGCTCCGGACAGGGGACCTACGAGCAGTACTTC
V: TRBV6-5; D: TRBD1; size: -; J: TRBJ1-2; CDR3: CASRPGQGGNYGYTF; DNA: TGTGCCAGCAGACCGGGACAGGGGGGAAACTATGGCTACACCTTC
V: TRBV4-1; D: -; size: -; J: TRBJ2-7; CDR3: CASSQGVGDSEQYF; DNA: TGCGCCAGCAGCCAAGGAGTAGGAGACTCCGAGCAGTACTTC
V: TRBV4-1; D: TRBD1; size: -; J: TRBJ1-3; CDR3: CASSQDHRGGNTIYF; DNA: TGCGCCAGCAGCCAAGACCACAGGGGTGGAAACACCATATATTTT
V: TRBV30; D: -; size: once; J: TRBJ2-2; CDR3: CAWREGAFTGELFF; DNA: TGTGCCTGGAGAGAAGGGGCATTCACCGGGGAGCTGTTTTTT
V: TRBV4-1; D: -; size: once; J: TRBJ1-2; CDR3: CASSQDRATGGYTF; DNA: TGCGCCAGCAGCCAAGATAGGGCCACGGGGGGCTACACCTTC
V: TRBV5-1; D: TRBD2; size: few; J: TRBJ2-1; CDR3: CASNLPGGEYNEQFF; DNA: TGCGCCAGCAACCTCCCCGGGGGGGAATACAATGAGCAGTTCTTC
V: TRBV29-1; D: TRBD2; size: -; J: TRBJ2-5; CDR3: CSVGGLAGGRGETQYF; DNA: TGCAGCGTCGGAGGACTAGCGGGGGGGAGGGGAGAGACCCAGTACTTC
V: TRBV18; D: TRBD1; size: -; J: TRBJ1-2; CDR3: CASSPGAGGGSNYGYTF; DNA: TGTGCCAGCTCACCAGGTGCCGGAGGGGGCTCTAACTATGGCTACACCTTC
V: TRBV18; D: TRBD1; size: -; J: TRBJ1-1; CDR3: CASSAQGAGWEAFF; DNA: TGTGCCAGCTCAGCCCAGGGGGCTGGGTGGGAAGCTTTCTTT
V: TRBV5-5; D: TRBD1; size: -; J: TRBJ1-3; CDR3: CASSLLETGPITIYF; DNA: TGTGCCAGCAGCTTGTTAGAGACAGGGCCCATCACCATATATTTT
V: TRBV11-2; D: -; size: -; J: TRBJ1-2; CDR3: CASSLVSGQGYLYGYTF; DNA: TGTGCCAGCAGCTTAGTGAGTGGGCAGGGTTACCTATATGGCTACACCTTC
V: TRBV9; D: -; size: -; J: TRBJ1-4; CDR3: CASSVQGEKLFF; DNA: TGTGCCAGCAGCGTACAGGGTGAAAAACTGTTTTTT
V: TRBV5-1; D: -; size: -; J: TRBJ1-1; CDR3: CASSLLRLGTEAFF; DNA: TGCGCCAGCAGCTTGTTGCGTCTCGGCACTGAAGCTTTCTTT
V: TRBV6-5; D: TRBD1; size: -; J: TRBJ1-6; CDR3: CASSYSPTGGNSPLHF; DNA: TGTGCCAGCAGTTACTCACCGACAGGGGGTAATTCACCCCTCCACTTT
V: TRBV27; D: TRBD1; size: few; J: TRBJ2-4; CDR3: CASSSGQGGKNIQYF; DNA: TGTGCCAGCAGTTCCGGACAGGGGGGCAAAAACATTCAGTACTTC
V: TRBV18; D: TRBD1; size: -; J: TRBJ1-2; CDR3: CASSRTGSVSNFNYGYTF; DNA: TGTGCCAGCTCACGGACAGGGTCGGTCTCTAATTTTAACTATGGCTACACCTTC
V: TRBV19; D: TRBD1; size: few; J: TRBJ2-7; CDR3: CASRTGYEQYF; DNA: TGTGCCAGCCGGACAGGCTACGAGCAGTACTTC
V: TRBV7-3; D: TRBD2; size: -; J: TRBJ2-7; CDR3: CASSLTEVAAGGSYEQYF; DNA: TGTGCCAGCAGCTTAACGGAAGTAGCAGCGGGGGGATCCTACGAGCAGTACTTC